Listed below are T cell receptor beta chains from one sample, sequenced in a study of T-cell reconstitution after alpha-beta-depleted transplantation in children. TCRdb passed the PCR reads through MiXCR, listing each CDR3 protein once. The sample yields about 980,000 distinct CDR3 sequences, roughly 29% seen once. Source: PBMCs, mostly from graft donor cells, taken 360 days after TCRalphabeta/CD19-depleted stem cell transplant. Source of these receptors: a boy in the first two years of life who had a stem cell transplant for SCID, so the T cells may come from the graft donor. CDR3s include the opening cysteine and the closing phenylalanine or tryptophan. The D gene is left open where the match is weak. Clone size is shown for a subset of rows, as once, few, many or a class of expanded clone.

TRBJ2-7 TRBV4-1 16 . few CASSPQPGRTSYEQYF TGCGCCAGCAGCCCCCAACCGGGGAGGACAAGTTACGAGCAGTACTTC
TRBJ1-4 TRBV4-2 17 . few CASSQAVFRDRNEKLFF TGTGCCAGCAGCCAAGCTGTGTTCCGGGACCGAAATGAAAAACTGTTTTTT
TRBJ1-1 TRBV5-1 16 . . CASSFGSVFLNTEAFF TGCGCCAGCAGCTTCGGCAGCGTCTTTTTGAACACTGAAGCTTTCTTT
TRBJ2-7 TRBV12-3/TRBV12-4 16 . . CASSLDSGTSSYEQYF TGTGCCAGCAGTTTAGATTCGGGCACGAGCTCCTACGAGCAGTACTTC
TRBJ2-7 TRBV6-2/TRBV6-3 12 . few CARVAGSYEQYF TGTGCCAGGGTAGCAGGAAGCTACGAGCAGTACTTC
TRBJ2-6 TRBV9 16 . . CASSAGSGYGANVLTF TGTGCCAGCAGCGCTGGCTCGGGGTATGGGGCCAACGTCCTGACTTTC
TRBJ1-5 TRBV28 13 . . CASSSRGDQPQHF TGTGCCAGCAGTTCCCGGGGGGATCAGCCCCAGCATTTT
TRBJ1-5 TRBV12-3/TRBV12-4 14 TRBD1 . CASSEGQGRQPQHF TGTGCCAGCAGCGAGGGACAGGGAAGGCAGCCCCAGCATTTT
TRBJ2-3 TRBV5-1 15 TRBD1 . CASSAGTVGTDTQYF TGCGCCAGCAGCGCAGGGACAGTGGGCACAGATACGCAGTATTTT
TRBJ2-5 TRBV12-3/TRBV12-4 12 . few CASSFSVGTQYF TGTGCCAGCAGTTTTAGCGTTGGGACCCAGTACTTC
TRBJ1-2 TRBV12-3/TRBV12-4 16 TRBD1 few CASSLGTAAGDYGYTF TGTGCCAGCAGTTTGGGGACAGCGGCAGGAGACTATGGCTACACCTTC
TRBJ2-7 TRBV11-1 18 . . CASSLDQASTGDSYEQYF TGTGCCAGCAGCTTAGACCAGGCGTCGACAGGCGACTCCTACGAGCAGTACTTC
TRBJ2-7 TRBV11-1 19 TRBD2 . CASSLTGSGRGASIYEQYF TGTGCCAGCAGCTTAACAGGCTCCGGGCGGGGGGCCAGCATCTACGAGCAGTACTTC
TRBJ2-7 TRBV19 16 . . CASSIRFSRGPYEQYF TGTGCCAGTAGTATTCGCTTCTCTAGAGGGCCCTACGAGCAGTACTTC
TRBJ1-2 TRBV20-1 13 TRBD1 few CSAKTGDGYGYTF TGCAGTGCCAAGACAGGGGATGGCTATGGCTACACCTTC
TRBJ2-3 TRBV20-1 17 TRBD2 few CSATLRLGTSGTDTQYF TGCAGTGCCACACTGAGACTCGGGACTAGCGGCACAGATACGCAGTATTTT
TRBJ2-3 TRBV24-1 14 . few CATSRDSAFDTQYF TGTGCCACCAGCCGGGACTCGGCATTCGATACGCAGTATTTT
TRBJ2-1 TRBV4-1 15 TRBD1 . CASSQPGQHNNEQFF TGCGCCAGCAGCCAACCGGGACAGCACAACAATGAGCAGTTCTTC
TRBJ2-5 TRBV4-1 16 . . CASSQEITGTPGTQYF TGCGCCAGCAGCCAAGAAATCACCGGGACCCCCGGGACCCAGTACTTC
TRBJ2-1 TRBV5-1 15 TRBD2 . CASIPTSGVYNEQFF TGCGCCAGCATTCCTACTAGCGGGGTCTACAATGAGCAGTTCTTC
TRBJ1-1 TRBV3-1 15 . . CASSQVFRVNTEAFF TGTGCCAGCAGCCAAGTGTTTCGGGTGAACACTGAAGCTTTCTTT
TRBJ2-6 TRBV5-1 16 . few CASSLGVFSGANVLTF TGCGCCAGCAGCTTGGGAGTTTTTTCTGGGGCCAACGTCCTGACTTTC
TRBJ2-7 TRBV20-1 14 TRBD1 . CSAREETGPYEQYF TGCAGTGCTAGAGAAGAGACAGGGCCCTACGAGCAGTACTTC
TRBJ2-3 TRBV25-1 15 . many CASSDPRVRTDTQYF TGTGCCAGCAGTGACCCCCGTGTGCGCACAGATACGCAGTATTTT
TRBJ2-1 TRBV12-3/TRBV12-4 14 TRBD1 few CASSYGQGGGEQFF TGTGCCAGCAGTTACGGACAGGGTGGAGGTGAGCAGTTCTTC
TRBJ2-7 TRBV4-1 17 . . CASSHPLRGALPQEQYF TGCGCCAGCAGCCATCCCCTACGAGGGGCGCTTCCACAAGAGCAGTACTTC
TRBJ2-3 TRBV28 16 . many CASSPFEAGATDTQYF TGTGCCAGCAGTCCATTCGAAGCAGGAGCAACAGATACGCAGTATTTT
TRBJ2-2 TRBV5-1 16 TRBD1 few CASSPEGTANTGELFF TGCGCCAGCAGCCCCGAAGGGACAGCGAACACCGGGGAGCTGTTTTTT
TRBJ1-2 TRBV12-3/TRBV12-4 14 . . CASSNPAGIYGYTF TGTGCCAGCAGCAACCCGGCGGGGATCTATGGCTACACCTTC
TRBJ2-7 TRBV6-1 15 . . CASTSGGDAYYEQYF TGTGCCAGCACCAGTGGAGGAGACGCGTACTACGAGCAGTACTTC
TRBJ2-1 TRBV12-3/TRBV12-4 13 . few CATRTSRVNEQFF TGTGCCACCCGGACTTCCAGGGTCAATGAGCAGTTCTTC
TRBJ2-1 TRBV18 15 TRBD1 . CASSPRLDRDNEQFF TGTGCCAGCTCACCACGCCTGGACAGGGACAATGAGCAGTTCTTC
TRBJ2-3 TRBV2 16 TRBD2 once CASSGGLGLAPDTQYF TGTGCCAGCAGTGGGGGCTTAGGACTAGCTCCAGATACGCAGTATTTT
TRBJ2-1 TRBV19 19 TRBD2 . CASSISSGTSAHSYNEQFF TGTGCCAGTAGTATCAGTTCGGGAACTAGCGCCCACTCCTACAATGAGCAGTTCTTC
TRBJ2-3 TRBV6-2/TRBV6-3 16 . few CASSFSLGGLTDTQYF TGTGCCAGCAGTTTCTCACTAGGTGGACTCACAGATACGCAGTATTTT
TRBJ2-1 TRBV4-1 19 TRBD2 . CASSQDILATPTSYNEQFF TGCGCCAGCAGCCAAGATATACTAGCGACCCCGACCTCCTACAATGAGCAGTTCTTC
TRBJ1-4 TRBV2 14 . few CASSPLGGNEKLFF TGTGCCAGCAGTCCCCTTGGGGGTAATGAAAAACTGTTTTTT
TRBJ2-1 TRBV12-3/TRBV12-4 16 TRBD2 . CASILGLAGVVIEQFF TGTGCCAGCATTCTGGGACTAGCGGGGGTAGTGATCGAGCAGTTCTTC
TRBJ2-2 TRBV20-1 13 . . CSARPGTPGELFF TGCAGTGCTAGGCCCGGGACTCCAGGGGAGCTGTTTTTT
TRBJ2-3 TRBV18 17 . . CASSPRGPGQSTDTQYF TGTGCCAGCTCACCACGAGGACCGGGTCAGTCGACAGATACGCAGTATTTT
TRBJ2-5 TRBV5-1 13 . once CASSPMREETQYF TGCGCCAGCAGCCCCATGAGGGAAGAGACCCAGTACTTC